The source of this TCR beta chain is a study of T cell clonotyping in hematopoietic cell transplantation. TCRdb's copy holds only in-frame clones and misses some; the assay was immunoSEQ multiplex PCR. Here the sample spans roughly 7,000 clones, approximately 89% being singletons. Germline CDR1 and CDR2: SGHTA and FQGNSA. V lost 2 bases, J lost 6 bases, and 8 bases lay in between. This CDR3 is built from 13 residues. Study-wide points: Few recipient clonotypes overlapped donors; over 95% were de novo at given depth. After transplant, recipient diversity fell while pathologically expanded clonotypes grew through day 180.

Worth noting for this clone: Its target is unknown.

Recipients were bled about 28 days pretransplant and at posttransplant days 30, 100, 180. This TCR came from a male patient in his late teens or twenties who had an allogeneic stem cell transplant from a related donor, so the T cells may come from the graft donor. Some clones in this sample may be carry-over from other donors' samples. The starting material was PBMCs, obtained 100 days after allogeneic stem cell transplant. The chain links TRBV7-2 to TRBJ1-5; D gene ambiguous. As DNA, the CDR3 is TGTGCCAGCAGCTTAAGTCGGGGTCAGCCCCAGCATTTT. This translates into CASSLSRGQPQHF.